This T cell receptor (beta chain) originates from a study of OX40 agonist ivuxolimab in advanced cancers. About the investigation overall: Ivuxolimab was a fully human IgG2 agonistic monoclonal antibody targeting the costimulatory receptor OX40 (CD134). Intravenous ivuxolimab was administered to patients every 2 weeks at six dose levels: 0.01, 0.1, 0.3, 1.5, 3 and 10 mg/kg. Partial responses occurred in three dose-escalation patients, of whom one had hepatocellular carcinoma and two had cutaneous melanoma. In the dose-escalation cohort, around four fifths of patients were male, and the mean age was around 65 years with a range of roughly 20 to 79. Patients were allowed to have had prior anti-PD-1, anti-PD-L1 or anti-CTLA-4 therapy, and 40% of the dose-escalation patients had been treated with checkpoint inhibitors. Of the approximately 53 patients in dose escalation, about 20 had hepatocellular carcinoma, some 15 had melanoma, 9 had renal cell carcinoma and 9 had head and neck cancer. The paper describes the monotherapy dose-escalation part (N of about 54 patients) of the phase I trial of ivuxolimab. The purpose of peripheral TCRbeta sequencing was to test whether ivuxolimab changed TCR sequence diversity and led to clonal T-cell expansion.

Patients with autoimmune disease history or receiving systemic immunosuppression were excluded from the trial. Peripheral blood for TCR sequencing was drawn from every dose cohort at baseline, at cycle 4 day 1 and at cycle 7 day 1. Samples came from an open-label, multicenter, first-in-human phase I dose-escalation trial of ivuxolimab. Adults with locally advanced or metastatic melanoma, renal cell, hepatocellular, or head and neck squamous cell carcinoma were enrolled in the trial. Before TCR sequencing, CD4+ T cells and CD8+ T cells were sorted from peripheral blood as separate populations. Notes on this clone: Its antigen has not been determined. It has no much larger one-base neighbor in the sample; base qualities were not kept.

Genomic DNA was extracted from sorted cells for sequencing of the TCRbeta CDR3 region. TCRbeta CDR3 regions were sequenced using the immunoSEQ Assay. TCRdb limited this immuneACCESS table to in-frame rearrangements with V and J called. A share of clones is missing; checked studies link under half to unresolved V genes, and the rest is unexplained. The sample contains about 98,000 clones, around 88% of them found a single time. Approximately 0.5% of the sample is held by the ten biggest clonotypes. Results and caveats for the whole study, not just this receptor: Antigen specificity was not determined for the clonally expanded peripheral T cells. At doses of 0.1 to 3.0 mg/kg, clonal expansion of both CD4+ and CD8+ T cells in blood was seen between baseline and week 6. Partial responders in the 0.1-3.0 mg/kg groups had among the lowest normalized peripheral clonal expansion, especially among CD8+ T cells. Low levels of normalized T-cell clonal expansion were also seen in some patients who did not respond. On average, CD8+ T cells showed more expanded clones than CD4+ T cells after ivuxolimab.

In the germline V gene, CDR1 corresponds to LGHNA and CDR2 to YSLEER. The CDR3 runs 15 residues from the cysteine to the phenylalanine. Only the CDR3 DNA stays, 45 bases, in frame from base 1. Trimming at the junction amounts to 1 base on V and 1 base on J, and the germline ends lie 10 bases apart. The receptor was isolated from an adult with an advanced solid tumor such as melanoma, head and neck, liver or kidney cancer. This chain joins TRBV4-3 to TRBJ1-2; perhaps TRBD1 is the D gene, with 5 bases matching. This specimen consisted of CD4+ or CD8+ T cells sorted from blood, obtained in a trial of the OX40 agonist ivuxolimab. The nucleotides are TGCGCCAGCAGCCAAGCGGAGGGACTTAACTATGGCTACACCTTC. This encodes CASSQAEGLNYGYTF.